The T cell receptor beta chain described here comes from a study of blood T cells in healthy people across ages. Overall study findings and caveats: Donor CMV status was unknown, possibly confounding expanded clonotype changes. Compared with aged donors, long-lived donors showed fewer expanded clones, suggesting selection. Older age went with lower TCR beta diversity per million T cells, in a roughly linear way.

The CDR3 runs to 13 residues. Trimming pared 5 bases from V and 3 bases from J, leaving 8 bases between. The germline V gene encodes CDR1 SSHAT and CDR2 FNYEAQ (reference sequence). Points on this clonotype: The antigen is not known.

The study recruited healthy Caucasian donors from Russia who were aged about 6 to 90. With a J-beta primer mix and a sample-barcoded 5' primer, a second PCR ran roughly 6 to 11 cycles. TCRdb reprocessed the 5' RACE reads via MiXCR and lists one record per CDR3 protein. This table holds just under 900,000 distinct CDR3 sequences, about 30% found once. What was sequenced was blood. This chain connects TRBV7-7 to TRBJ1-5; D unresolved. The origin of this receptor is an elderly woman in good health. The CDR3 DNA reads as TGTGCCAGCAGCACTGACTTCAATCAGCCCCAGCATTTT. It is translated as CASSTDFNQPQHF.